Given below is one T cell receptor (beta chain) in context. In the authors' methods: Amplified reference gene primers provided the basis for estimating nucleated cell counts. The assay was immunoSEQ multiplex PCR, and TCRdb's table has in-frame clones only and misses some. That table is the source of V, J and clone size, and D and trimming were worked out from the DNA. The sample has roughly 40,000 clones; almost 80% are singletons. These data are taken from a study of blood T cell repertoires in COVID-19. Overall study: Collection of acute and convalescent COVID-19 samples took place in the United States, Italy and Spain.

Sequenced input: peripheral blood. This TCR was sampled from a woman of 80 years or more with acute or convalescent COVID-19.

The DNA of the CDR3 is TGCGCCAGCAGCTTCAGGCAGACCTCCTACAATGAGCAGTTCTTC. Residues: CASSFRQTSYNEQFF. The V call is TRBV5-1, the J call TRBJ2-1; no clear D gene. V was shortened by 2 bases and J by 0 bases, with 9 bases between the two germline ends. The CDR3 has 15 amino acids. Germline CDR1 and CDR2: SGHRS and YFSETQ. Supplemented by reference TRBV5-1 and TRBJ2-1, the full variable domain reads KAGVTQTPRYLIKTRGQQVTLSCSPISGHRSVSWYQQTPGQGLQFLFEYFSETQRNKGNFPGRFSGRQFSNSRSEMNVSTLELGDSALYLCASSFRQTSYNEQFFGPGTRLTVL.